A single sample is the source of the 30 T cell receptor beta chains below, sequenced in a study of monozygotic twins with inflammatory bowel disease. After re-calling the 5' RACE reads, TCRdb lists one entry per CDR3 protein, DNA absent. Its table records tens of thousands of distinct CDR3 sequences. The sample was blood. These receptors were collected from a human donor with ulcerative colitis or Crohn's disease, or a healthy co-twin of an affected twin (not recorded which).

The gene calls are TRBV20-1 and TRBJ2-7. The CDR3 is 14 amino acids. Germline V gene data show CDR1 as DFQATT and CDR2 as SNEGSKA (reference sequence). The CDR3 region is CSARDLGVPYEQYF.

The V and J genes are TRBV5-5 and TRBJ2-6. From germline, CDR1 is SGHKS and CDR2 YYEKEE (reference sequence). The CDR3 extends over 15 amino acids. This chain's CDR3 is CASSTIGSGANVLTF.

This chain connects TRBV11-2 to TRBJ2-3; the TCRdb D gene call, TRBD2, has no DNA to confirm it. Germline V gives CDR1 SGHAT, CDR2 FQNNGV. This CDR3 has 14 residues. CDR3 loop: CASTAGGASDTQYF.

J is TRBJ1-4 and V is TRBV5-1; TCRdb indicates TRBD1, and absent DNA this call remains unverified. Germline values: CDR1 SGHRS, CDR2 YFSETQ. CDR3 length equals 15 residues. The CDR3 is CASSHSGATNEKLFF.

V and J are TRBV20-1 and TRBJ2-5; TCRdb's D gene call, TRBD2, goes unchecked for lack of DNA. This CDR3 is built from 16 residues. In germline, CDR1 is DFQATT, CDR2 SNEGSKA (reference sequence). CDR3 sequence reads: CSALGLIAQRGETQYF.

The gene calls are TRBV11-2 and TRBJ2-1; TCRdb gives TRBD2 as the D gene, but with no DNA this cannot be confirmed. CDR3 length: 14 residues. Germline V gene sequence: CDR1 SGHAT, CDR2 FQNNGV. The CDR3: CASSLLARGNEQFF.

The CDR3 sequence is CASSNGGYGYTF. This chain links TRBV5-1 with TRBJ1-2; TCRdb calls TRBD1, which cannot be checked without DNA. From germline, CDR1 is SGHRS and CDR2 YFSETQ. This CDR3 comprises 12 residues.

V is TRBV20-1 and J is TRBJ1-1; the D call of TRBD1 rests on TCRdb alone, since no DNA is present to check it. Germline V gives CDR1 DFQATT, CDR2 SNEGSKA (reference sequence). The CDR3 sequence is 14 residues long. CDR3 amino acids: CSARDPTGDTEAFF.

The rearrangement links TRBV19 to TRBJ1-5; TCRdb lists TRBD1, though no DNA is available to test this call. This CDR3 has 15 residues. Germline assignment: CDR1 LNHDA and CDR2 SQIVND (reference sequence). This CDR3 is CASNTQGGSNQPQHF.

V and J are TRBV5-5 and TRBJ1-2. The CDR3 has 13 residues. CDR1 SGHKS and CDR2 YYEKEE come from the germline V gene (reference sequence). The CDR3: CASSLASGYGYTF.

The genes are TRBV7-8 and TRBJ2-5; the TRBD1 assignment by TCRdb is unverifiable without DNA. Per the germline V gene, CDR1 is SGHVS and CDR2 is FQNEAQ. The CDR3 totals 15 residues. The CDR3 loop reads CASSQRLGGRETQYF.

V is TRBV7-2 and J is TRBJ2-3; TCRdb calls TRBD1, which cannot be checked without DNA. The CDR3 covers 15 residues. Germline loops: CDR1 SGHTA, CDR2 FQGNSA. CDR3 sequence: CASSRAGGTRDTQYF.

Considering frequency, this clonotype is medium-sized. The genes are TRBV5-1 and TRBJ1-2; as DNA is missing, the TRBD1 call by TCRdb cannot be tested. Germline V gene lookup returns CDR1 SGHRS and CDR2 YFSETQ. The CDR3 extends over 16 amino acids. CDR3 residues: CASSLSLGQANYGYTF.

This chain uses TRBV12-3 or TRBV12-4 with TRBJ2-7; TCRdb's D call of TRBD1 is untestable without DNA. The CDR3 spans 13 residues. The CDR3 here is CASEGGGGYEQYF.

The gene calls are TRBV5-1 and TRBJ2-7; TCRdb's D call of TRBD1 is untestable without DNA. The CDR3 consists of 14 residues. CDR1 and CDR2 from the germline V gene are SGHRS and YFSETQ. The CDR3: CASSRGQGGYEQYF.

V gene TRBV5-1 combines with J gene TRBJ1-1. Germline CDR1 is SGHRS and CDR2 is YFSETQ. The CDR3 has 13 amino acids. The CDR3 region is CASSLSGRTEAFF.

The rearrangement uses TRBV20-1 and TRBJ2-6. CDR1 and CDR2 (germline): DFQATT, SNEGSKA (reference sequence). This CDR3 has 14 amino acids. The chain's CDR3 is CSASGQTGANVLTF.

CDR3 residues: CASSLGFDRELFF. The chain recombines TRBV7-2 with TRBJ2-2. Looked up from germline, CDR1 is SGHTA and CDR2 is FQGNSA. This CDR3 is built from 13 residues.

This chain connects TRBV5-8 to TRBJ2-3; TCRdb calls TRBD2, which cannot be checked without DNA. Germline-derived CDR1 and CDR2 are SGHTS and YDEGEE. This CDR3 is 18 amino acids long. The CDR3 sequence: CASSLDLAGGRRTDTQYF. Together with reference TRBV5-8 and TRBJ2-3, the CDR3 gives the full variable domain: EAGVTQSPTHLIKTRGQQATLRCSPISGHTSVYWYQQALGLGLQFLLWYDEGEERNRGNFPPRFSGRQFPNYSSELNVNALELEDSALYLCASSLDLAGGRRTDTQYFGPGTRLTVL.

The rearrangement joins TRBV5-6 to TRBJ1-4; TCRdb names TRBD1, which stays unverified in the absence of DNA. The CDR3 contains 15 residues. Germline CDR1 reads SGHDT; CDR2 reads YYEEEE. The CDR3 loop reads CASQGAKPLNEKLFF.

CDR3 in amino acids: CASSLAASGGETQYF. The chain recombines TRBV5-1 with TRBJ2-5; TCRdb lists TRBD2, though no DNA is available to test this call. In germline, CDR1 is SGHRS, CDR2 YFSETQ. The CDR3 length is 15 residues.

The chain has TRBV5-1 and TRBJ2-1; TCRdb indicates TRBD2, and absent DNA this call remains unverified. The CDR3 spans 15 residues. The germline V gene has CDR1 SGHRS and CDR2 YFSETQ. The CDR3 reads CASSSYGGAGNEQFF. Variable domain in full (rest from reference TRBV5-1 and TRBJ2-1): KAGVTQTPRYLIKTRGQQVTLSCSPISGHRSVSWYQQTPGQGLQFLFEYFSETQRNKGNFPGRFSGRQFSNSRSEMNVSTLELGDSALYLCASSSYGGAGNEQFFGPGTRLTVL.

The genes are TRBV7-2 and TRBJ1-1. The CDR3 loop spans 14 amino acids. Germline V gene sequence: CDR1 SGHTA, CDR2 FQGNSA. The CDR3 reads CASSLGFLGTEAFF.

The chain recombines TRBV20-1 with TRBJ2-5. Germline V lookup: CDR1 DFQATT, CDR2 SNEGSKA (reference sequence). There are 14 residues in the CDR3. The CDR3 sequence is CSAIRPANKETQYF.

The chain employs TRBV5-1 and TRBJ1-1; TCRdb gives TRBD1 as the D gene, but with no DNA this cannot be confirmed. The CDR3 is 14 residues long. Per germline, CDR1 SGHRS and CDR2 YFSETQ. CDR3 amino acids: CASSLDSWNTEAFF.

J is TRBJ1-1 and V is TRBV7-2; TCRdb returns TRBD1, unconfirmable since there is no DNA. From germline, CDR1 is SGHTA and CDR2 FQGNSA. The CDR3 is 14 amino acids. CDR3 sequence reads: CASSWTRKNTEAFF. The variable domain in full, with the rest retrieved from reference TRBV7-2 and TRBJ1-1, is GAGVSQSPSNKVTEKGKDVELRCDPISGHTALYWYRQSLGQGLEFLIYFQGNSAPDKSGLPSDRFSAERTGGSVSTLTIQRTQQEDSAVYLCASSWTRKNTEAFFGQGTRLTVV.

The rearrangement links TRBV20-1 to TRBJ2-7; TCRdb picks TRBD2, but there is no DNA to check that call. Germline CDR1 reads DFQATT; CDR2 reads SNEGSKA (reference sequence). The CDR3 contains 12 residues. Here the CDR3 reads CSAGRAPYEQYF.

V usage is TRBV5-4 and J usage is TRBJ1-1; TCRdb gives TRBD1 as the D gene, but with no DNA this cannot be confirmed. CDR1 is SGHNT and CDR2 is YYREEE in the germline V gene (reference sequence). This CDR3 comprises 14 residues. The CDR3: CASAHGGLNTEAFF.

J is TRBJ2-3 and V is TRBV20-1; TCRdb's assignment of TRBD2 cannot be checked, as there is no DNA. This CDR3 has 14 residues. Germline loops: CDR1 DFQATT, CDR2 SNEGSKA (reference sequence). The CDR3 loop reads CSAFSGGNTDTQYF.

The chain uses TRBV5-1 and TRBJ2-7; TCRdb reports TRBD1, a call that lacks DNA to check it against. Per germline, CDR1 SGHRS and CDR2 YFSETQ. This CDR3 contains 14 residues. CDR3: CASSPGQHIYEQYF.